The 14 T cell receptor beta chains listed next were all sequenced from one sample in a study of blood T cells in healthy people across ages. A second PCR of 7 to 11 cycles used a sample-barcoded 5' primer and a J-beta primer mix. One entry per CDR3 protein results from TCRdb running MiXCR on the 5' RACE reads. The table includes about 800,000 distinct CDR3 sequences, around 25% detected once. The sample also formed part of further work on T cells of mothers and their children.

Sequenced input: blood. These receptors were obtained from a boy between 10 and 17 years old in good health.

This clonotype showed up just once. At one boundary the junction diverges from the germline segment, which might be a read error. The chain has TRBV11-2 and TRBJ2-5; 11 bases are a match to TRBD1. CDR3 length equals 16 residues. Germline CDR1 reads SGHAT; CDR2 reads FQNNGV. The CDR3 region has the DNA TGTACCAGCAGCTCACCGGACAGGGGGCCCCAAGAGACCCAGTACTTC. This translates into CTSSSPDRGPQETQYF.

A remark on this clonotype: Likely a read error: the CDR3 ends without its conserved phenylalanine or tryptophan. J is TRBJ1-2 and V is TRBV15; weak D call: TRBD1 (5 bases). The CDR3 runs to 15 residues. Trimming removed 0 bases from V and 7 bases from J, with 15 bases in between. In germline, CDR1 is LNHNV, CDR2 YYDKDF (reference sequence). The CDR3 sequence is CATSRDPTQGSGYTL. CDR3 DNA: TGTGCCACCAGCAGAGACCCAACGCAGGGTTCTGGCTACACCCTC.

V gene TRBV28 combines with J gene TRBJ2-7; 10 positions agree with TRBD2. J was trimmed by 8 bases and V by 3 bases; bases with no gene match: 7. The CDR3 contains 14 residues. Per the germline V gene, CDR1 is MDHEN and CDR2 is SYDVKM. DNA of the CDR3: TGTGCCAGCAGTTTCCTAGCGGGGGATAGTCAGCAGTACTTC. This encodes CASSFLAGDSQQYF.

The rearrangement uses TRBV20-1 and TRBJ2-3; D unresolved. Germline-derived CDR1 and CDR2 are DFQATT and SNEGSKA (reference sequence). This CDR3 spans 13 amino acids. The V end lost 4 bases, the J end lost 4 bases, and 12 bases lay between the germline ends. CDR3 protein: CSAILVSADTQYF. In DNA form, the CDR3 reads TGCAGTGCTATCCTAGTCTCGGCAGATACGCAGTATTTT.

This clonotype was counted only a few times. The rearrangement links TRBV7-2 to TRBJ2-6; 7 nucleotides agree with TRBD2. The ends lost 3 bases at V and 4 bases at J; junction bases unmatched: 3. The CDR3 is 15 residues long. Germline CDR1 and CDR2: SGHTA and FQGNSA. CDR3 nucleotides: TGTGCCAGCAGCTTGGGGGGGATAGGGGCCAACGTCCTGACTTTC. Translated: CASSLGGIGANVLTF.

This chain joins TRBV20-1 and TRBJ2-7; 9 nucleotides match TRBD2. The CDR3 length is 14 residues. Germline V CDR1 and CDR2: DFQATT, SNEGSKA (reference sequence). V shed 6 bases and J 2 bases; nucleotides not matched to a gene: 8. In DNA form, the CDR3 reads TGCAGTGCCAGCATGCAGCGGGGGGCCTACGAGCAGTACTTC. As protein: CSASMQRGAYEQYF.

This chain joins TRBV7-2 and TRBJ1-5; no clear D gene. Germline V gene lookup returns CDR1 SGHTA and CDR2 FQGNSA. The ends were cut back, 5 bases at V and 0 bases at J, with 11 bases in the middle. CDR3 length: 15 amino acids. In DNA, the CDR3 is TGTGCCAGCAGCCCAGAGACTTATAGCAATCAGCCCCAGCATTTT. Translated: CASSPETYSNQPQHF.

The V call is TRBV28, the J call TRBJ1-1, with D uncertain. V was cut by 7 bases and J by 2 bases, with 17 bases left in between. Germline values: CDR1 MDHEN, CDR2 SYDVKM. The CDR3 has 15 residues. The CDR3: CASTLPGRFNTEAFF. The CDR3, as DNA: TGTGCCAGCACTCTTCCCGGCAGATTTAACACTGAAGCTTTCTTT.

The CDR3 DNA reads TGTGCCAGCAACACCTTCGGGACTAGCGGGGTGAACCAGTACTTC. It yields the protein CASNTFGTSGVNQYF. The chain links TRBV7-9 to TRBJ2-5; TRBD2 matches 13 bases. This CDR3 comprises 15 residues. CDR1 is SEHNR and CDR2 is FQNEAQ in the germline V gene (reference sequence). Trimming removed 7 bases from V and 10 bases from J; junction bases left unmatched: 12. Full variable domain (outside the CDR3, taken from reference TRBV7-9 and TRBJ2-5): DTGVSQNPRHKITKRGQNVTFRCDPISEHNRLYWYRQTLGQGPEFLTYFQNEAQLEKSRLLSDRFSAERPKGSFSTLEIQRTEQGDSAMYLCASNTFGTSGVNQYFGPGTRLLVL.

CDR3 in DNA: TGCAGCGTTGGTGAGGGACAACCTTGGAGCGAGCAGTACTTC. As protein: CSVGEGQPWSEQYF. V and J are TRBV29-1 and TRBJ2-7, with D maybe TRBD1 (6 bases). Germline assignment: CDR1 SQVTM and CDR2 ANQGSEA. Trimming took 4 bases from V and 6 from J, leaving 19 bases between them. This CDR3 is 14 amino acids long.

The V gene is TRBV6-2 or TRBV6-3, the J gene TRBJ1-5, with 11 bases fitting TRBD1. The J segment lost 4 bases and the V segment lost 2 bases, leaving 7 bases of the junction unmatched. Germline CDR1 is MNHEY and CDR2 is SVGEGT. The CDR3 consists of 17 residues. CDR3 nucleotides: TGTGCCAGCAGTTACACCGGGACAGGGGGACGGAATCAGCCCCAGCATTTT. Its protein product is CASSYTGTGGRNQPQHF.

The rearrangement uses TRBV9 and TRBJ1-6; tentative D call: TRBD1 (6 bases). The germline V and J ends were trimmed by 3 bases and 8 bases, with 12 bases remaining between them. Germline CDR1 SGDLS, CDR2 YYNGEE. This CDR3 is 14 amino acids long. The CDR3 DNA is TGTGCCAGCAGCGCCAACCCAGGGGATTCACCCCTCCACTTT. Its protein is CASSANPGDSPLHF.

The rearrangement joins TRBV29-1 to TRBJ2-1; D is unresolved. Trimming took off 0 bases at V and 5 bases at J, with 14 bases between the two ends. CDR1 is SQVTM and CDR2 is ANQGSEA in the germline V gene. The CDR3 is 15 residues long. CDR3 DNA: TGCAGCGTTGAAGATTGGGTACCCAATAACAATGAGCAGTTCTTC. It translates to CSVEDWVPNNNEQFF.

The V and J genes are TRBV7-3 and TRBJ2-3; the D gene is possibly TRBD1 (6 bases). The germline CDR1 and CDR2 sequences are SGHTA and FQGTGA. Trimming removed 2 bases from V and 5 bases from J, with 14 bases in between. The CDR3 contains 15 residues. Written as DNA, the CDR3 is TGTGCCAGCAGCTTATTTTTTTCAGGGGAAGATACGCAGTATTTT. It encodes CASSLFFSGEDTQYF.